The clone carrying this TCR beta chain was detected only a few times. Antigen unknown. This sample stems from a study of identical twins. TCRdb re-analysed the 5' RACE reads in MiXCR, keeping a single row per CDR3 protein. The sample lists some 1,600,000 distinct CDR3 sequences; around 33% were seen once. CDR3 length equals 13 residues. J lost 8 bases, V lost 6 bases, and 4 bases had no gene match. Germline-derived CDR1 and CDR2 are LGHDT and YNNKEL (reference sequence). Findings of the study overall: In monozygotic twins, models underestimated the sharing of out-of-frame TCR alpha.

Sequenced material: cord blood. This chain links TRBV3-1 with TRBJ2-1; 10 nucleotides agree with TRBD2. The receptor's source is a newborn girl in good health. As DNA, the CDR3 is TGTGCCAGCAGGACTAGCGGGCTTCATGAGCAGTTCTTC. Protein sequence: CASRTSGLHEQFF.